The rows below give T cell receptor beta chains drawn from one sample of a study of chemoradiotherapy in HPV16-positive cancers. Profiled with immunoSEQ multiplex PCR; TCRdb holds only in-frame clones, not every one. The table shows 25,000 to 35,000 clones, with over 80% occurring only once. The sequenced sample was blood, obtained from a patient who underwent chemoradiotherapy. These receptors all stem from a human donor with HPV-associated anogenital cancer. The CDR3 runs from the conserved cysteine through the conserved F or W. D genes are given only for firm matches. The size of a clone is reported for some rows only, either as once, few or many, or as a class for expanded clones.

NA | NA | TRBJ2-1 | TRBV6-1 | 13 | CASSVARSEEQFF | TGTGCCAGCAGTGTGGCTAGATCGGAAGAGCAGTTCTTC
NA | NA | TRBJ2-1 | TRBV7-7 | 13 | CASSLVGRTEQFF | TGTGCTAGCAGCTTAGTAGGGCGCACTGAGCAGTTCTTC
few | TRBD1 | TRBJ2-7 | TRBV7-2 | 17 | CASSRRGLGQGNYEQYF | TGTGCCAGCAGCCGTAGGGGGTTGGGACAGGGTAACTACGAGCAGTACTTC
NA | NA | TRBJ2-7 | TRBV7-8 | 14 | CASSFRQLTYEQYF | TGTGCCAGCAGCTTTCGGCAGTTAACCTACGAGCAGTACTTC
once | NA | TRBJ2-7 | TRBV4-1 | 16 | CASSQVGATSFHEQYF | TGCGCCAGCAGCCAAGTTGGGGCGACTAGTTTCCACGAGCAGTACTTC
once | TRBD2 | TRBJ2-2 | TRBV29-1 | 16 | CSVELAGPSNTGELFF | TGCAGCGTTGAACTAGCGGGACCTTCGAACACCGGGGAGCTGTTTTTT
NA | NA | TRBJ2-5 | TRBV4-3 | 13 | CASSQEVGETQYF | TGCGCCAGCAGCCAAGAAGTCGGAGAGACCCAGTACTTC
NA | NA | TRBJ1-6 | TRBV28 | 13 | CASTTDRNSPLHF | TGTGCCAGCACCACTGACAGGAATTCACCCCTCCACTTT
NA | TRBD2 | TRBJ2-7 | TRBV4-1 | 16 | CASSPRTASGAYEQYF | TGCGCCAGCAGCCCCAGGACTGCTAGCGGTGCCTACGAGCAGTACTTC
once | NA | TRBJ2-7 | TRBV30 | 14 | CAWSLQGPSYEQYF | TGTGCCTGGAGCTTACAGGGACCCTCCTACGAGCAGTACTTC
once | TRBD2 | TRBJ2-7 | TRBV28 | 14 | CASSFGLAPYEQYF | TGTGCCAGCAGTTTTGGACTAGCGCCCTACGAGCAGTACTTC
NA | NA | TRBJ2-1 | TRBV7-2 | 12 | CASSLDHNEQFF | TGTGCCAGCAGCTTAGACCACAATGAGCAGTTCTTC
NA | NA | TRBJ1-2 | TRBV19 | 14 | CASSSDWEGYGYTF | TGTGCCAGTAGTAGCGACTGGGAGGGGTATGGCTACACCTTC
NA | NA | TRBJ1-1 | TRBV19 | 14 | CASSLTRGLTEAFF | TGTGCCAGTAGCTTAACCCGAGGCCTCACTGAAGCTTTCTTT
once | NA | TRBJ1-1 | TRBV7-2 | 13 | CASSPTANTEAFF | TGTGCCAGCAGCCCTACCGCGAACACTGAAGCTTTCTTT
NA | NA | TRBJ2-1 | TRBV2 | 14 | CASSEFAFYNEQFF | TGTGCCAGCAGTGAGTTTGCATTCTACAATGAGCAGTTCTTC
NA | TRBD2 | TRBJ2-1 | TRBV7-2 | 16 | CASSLPGLAGYNEQFF | TGTGCCAGCAGCTTACCTGGACTAGCGGGATACAATGAGCAGTTCTTC
NA | TRBD2 | TRBJ2-3 | TRBV7-8 | 14 | CASSLQRGIDTQYF | TGTGCCAGCAGCTTACAGCGGGGGATAGATACGCAGTATTTT
NA | NA | TRBJ1-2 | TRBV27 | 13 | CASRGLSNYGYTF | TGTGCCAGTAGAGGGCTTTCTAACTATGGCTACACCTTC
NA | NA | TRBJ2-7 | TRBV5-1 | 15 | CASSLAGRGDYEQYF | TGCGCCAGCAGCTTGGCGGGGAGAGGGGATTACGAGCAGTACTTC
NA | TRBD1 | TRBJ2-7 | TRBV5-4 | 15 | CASSSPGQGFYEQYF | TGTGCCAGCAGCTCTCCGGGACAGGGGTTCTACGAGCAGTACTTC
few | NA | TRBJ1-1 | TRBV14 | 14 | CASSHVNPLTEAFF | TGTGCCAGCAGCCACGTGAACCCTTTAACTGAAGCTTTCTTT
NA | NA | TRBJ1-1 | TRBV6-6 | 14 | CASSPSQGWTEAFF | TGTGCCAGCAGTCCCTCCCAGGGGTGGACTGAAGCTTTCTTT
NA | NA | TRBJ2-5 | TRBV18 | 12 | CASSPGSETQYF | TGTGCCAGCTCACCGGGCTCGGAGACCCAGTACTTC
NA | NA | TRBJ1-1 | TRBV6-1 | 16 | CASSEWGGVTVNEAFF | TGTGCCAGCAGTGAATGGGGGGGCGTAACCGTTAATGAAGCTTTCTTT
NA | NA | TRBJ1-5 | TRBV30 | 14 | CAWAGGAGNQPQHF | TGTGCCTGGGCTGGGGGGGCTGGCAATCAGCCCCAGCATTTT
NA | NA | TRBJ2-7 | TRBV19 | 14 | CASSMTQGPYEQYF | TGTGCCAGTAGTATGACACAGGGACCCTACGAGCAGTACTTC
once | NA | TRBJ1-2 | TRBV29-1 | 12 | CSVVTGAYGYTF | TGCAGCGTTGTGACAGGCGCTTATGGCTACACCTTC
NA | NA | TRBJ1-2 | TRBV5-1 | 14 | CASSLEGSPYGYTF | TGCGCCAGCAGCTTGGAAGGGTCTCCCTATGGCTACACCTTC
large | NA | TRBJ1-1 | TRBV7-6 | 14 | CASSLEAVNTEAFF | TGTGCCAGCAGCTTAGAGGCAGTGAACACTGAAGCTTTCTTT
NA | TRBD1 | TRBJ2-7 | TRBV7-8 | 14 | CASSLLTGKDEQYF | TGTGCCAGCAGCCTGTTGACAGGGAAGGACGAGCAGTACTTC
NA | NA | TRBJ2-2 | TRBV5-1 | 16 | CASSLDGQGNTGELFF | TGCGCCAGCAGCTTGGACGGGCAGGGGAACACCGGGGAGCTGTTTTTT
NA | NA | TRBJ2-1 | TRBV19 | 13 | CASSRTRGNEQFF | TGTGCCAGTAGTAGAACTCGGGGAAATGAGCAGTTCTTC
NA | NA | TRBJ2-1 | TRBV19 | 14 | CASSQGSSYNEQFF | TGTGCCAGTAGTCAAGGGAGCTCCTACAATGAGCAGTTCTTC
NA | NA | TRBJ1-2 | TRBV28 | 15 | CASSLPRRGVSGYTF | TGTGCCAGCAGTTTACCCCGTAGGGGGGTTAGTGGCTACACCTTC
once | TRBD1 | TRBJ1-1 | TRBV19 | 15 | CASKESGQGGTEAFF | TGTGCCAGTAAGGAGAGTGGACAGGGGGGCACTGAAGCTTTCTTT
NA | NA | TRBJ1-5 | TRBV2 | 18 | CASSGTTGVSYSNQPQHF | TGTGCCAGCAGTGGCACGACCGGGGTTTCCTATAGCAATCAGCCCCAGCATTTT
NA | NA | TRBJ2-5 | TRBV5-4 | 19 | CASSVGTLSPNNLQETQYF | TGTGCCAGCAGCGTCGGGACCCTTTCTCCGAACAACCTTCAAGAGACCCAGTACTTC
once | NA | TRBJ1-5 | TRBV30 | 13 | CAWSGQGKRPQHF | TGTGCCTGGAGTGGGCAGGGCAAGCGGCCCCAGCATTTT
large | NA | TRBJ1-1 | TRBV4-2 | 14 | CASSQTPDRIEAFF | TGTGCCAGCAGCCAGACGCCCGACAGGATTGAAGCTTTCTTT
NA | NA | TRBJ2-2 | TRBV7-6 | 15 | CASSLSPDNTGELFF | TGTGCCAGCAGCTTATCCCCAGATAACACCGGGGAGCTGTTTTTT
NA | NA | TRBJ2-7 | TRBV16 | 12 | CASSLLAYEQYF | TGTGCCAGCAGCCTATTGGCCTACGAGCAGTACTTC
NA | TRBD1 | TRBJ2-7 | TRBV10-3 | 15 | CAISGRRDRAHEQYF | TGTGCCATCAGTGGTCGCCGGGACAGGGCCCACGAGCAGTACTTC
NA | NA | TRBJ2-5 | TRBV28 | 16 | CASSFSLGQIQETQYF | TGTGCCAGCAGTTTCTCCCTCGGGCAGATTCAAGAGACCCAGTACTTC
NA | NA | TRBJ2-1 | TRBV5-4 | 13 | CASTGGSYNEQFF | TGTGCCAGCACTGGGGGCTCCTACAATGAGCAGTTCTTC
NA | TRBD2 | TRBJ2-2 | TRBV7-8 | 16 | CASSRFAGGSTGELFF | TGTGCCAGCAGCCGATTCGCCGGCGGGAGCACCGGGGAGCTGTTTTTT
NA | TRBD2 | TRBJ2-2 | TRBV5-1 | 16 | CASSLMLAGEAGELFF | TGCGCCAGCAGCTTGATGTTAGCGGGAGAGGCCGGGGAGCTGTTTTTT
once | NA | TRBJ1-4 | TRBV5-1 | 17 | CASSTGPNLPTNEKLFF | TGCGCCAGCAGCACGGGACCCAATCTTCCAACTAATGAAAAACTGTTTTTT
NA | NA | TRBJ2-4 | TRBV6-1 | 14 | CASSEVGAKNIQYF | TGTGCCAGCAGTGAGGTGGGGGCCAAAAACATTCAGTACTTC
NA | NA | TRBJ1-1 | TRBV28 | 13 | CASGGPPNTEAFF | TGTGCCAGCGGGGGGCCACCGAACACTGAAGCTTTCTTT
NA | NA | TRBJ2-2 | TRBV9 | 15 | CASSTLELSSGELFF | TGTGCCAGCAGCACCCTAGAACTTTCTTCGGGGGAGCTGTTTTTT
NA | NA | TRBJ1-2 | TRBV5-1 | 12 | CASTGSGSGYTF | TGCGCCAGCACCGGATCTGGGTCCGGCTACACCTTC